This TCR beta chain was identified during a study of T cell responses to AZD1222 COVID-19 vaccine. Whole-study results and caveats: Without day 14 samples, only post-peak T cell repertoires were studied. After two AZD1222 doses, spike-specific TCR breadth and depth rose versus day 0.

This clone was observed a handful of times. Its antigen remains unknown. Here immunoSEQ multiplex PCR was the method, and the copy in TCRdb shows in-frame clones only, minus some. Of under 200,000 clones listed, 92% are singletons. With 1 base removed from V and 4 bases from J, the gap between germline ends came to 16 bases. In germline, CDR1 is LGHNA, CDR2 YNFKEQ. This CDR3 has 16 residues. The chain combines TRBV4-2 with TRBJ1-1; D is ambiguous. This specimen consisted of peripheral blood, obtained 28 days after the second AZD1222 dose. The clonotype was recovered from an adult who received the AZD1222 COVID-19 vaccine. The CDR3 DNA reads as TGTGCCAGCAGCCAAGTCTCCAGCATCTTCAGCACTGAAGCTTTCTTT. It translates to CASSQVSSIFSTEAFF.